This T cell receptor (beta chain) was captured in a study of T-cell reconstitution after alpha-beta-depleted transplantation in children. This clonotype has a count of ten or more. For TCRbeta, the library was prepared with unique molecular identifiers. TCRdb reprocessed the PCR reads with MiXCR, giving one entry per CDR3 protein. Here the sample spans hundreds of thousands of distinct CDR3 sequences, 15% to 20% being singletons. Germline V lookup: CDR1 ENHRY, CDR2 SYGVKD. There are 18 residues in the CDR3. Trimming stripped 4 bases from V and 0 bases from J, with 16 bases between. The source was PBMCs from the stem cell graft donor, collected from the stem cell graft. This TCR was recovered from a human donor who donated a stem cell graft to a child with acute myeloid leukemia. V usage is TRBV10-3 and J usage is TRBJ2-6; TRBD1 is a possible D gene (6 bases). CDR3 DNA: TGTGCCATCAGTGGGGAACAGGGTCTAGGCTCTGGGGCCAACGTCCTGACTTTC. Amino acids: CAISGEQGLGSGANVLTF.